The rows below give T cell receptor beta chains drawn from one sample of a study of T cell responses to AZD1222 COVID-19 vaccine. The data were produced by immunoSEQ multiplex PCR, yet TCRdb's version contains in-frame clones alone and is incomplete. The sample lists 150,000 to 200,000 clones; 80% to 90% were seen once. The sample here was peripheral blood, taken 28 days after the second AZD1222 dose. All receptors come from an adult who received the AZD1222 COVID-19 vaccine. The CDR3 runs from the conserved cysteine through the conserved F or W. The D gene is left open where the match is weak. Expanded clones are given a class, and other clones once, few, many or no size at all.

>TRBJ2-5|TRBD2|NA|TRBV6-5
CASSYSGRGETQYF
TGTGCCAGCAGTTACTCCGGGAGGGGTGAGACCCAGTACTTC
>TRBJ2-7|NA|NA|TRBV10-2
CASSEGRSYEQYF
TGCGCCAGCAGTGAGGGACGGTCCTACGAGCAGTACTTC
>TRBJ1-2|NA|NA|TRBV18
CASSPAGPNYGYTF
TGTGCCAGCTCACCTGCCGGTCCTAACTATGGCTACACCTTC
>TRBJ2-7|NA|NA|TRBV3-1/TRBV3-2
CASSQGGVGTYEQYF
TGTGCCAGCAGCCAAGGGGGGGTGGGAACCTACGAGCAGTACTTC
>TRBJ2-5|TRBD2|NA|TRBV5-1
CASSLPGGARETQYF
TGCGCCAGCAGCTTGCCCGGGGGGGCCCGGGAGACCCAGTACTTC
>TRBJ1-6|NA|NA|TRBV5-4
CASSLKAGGNSPLHF
TGTGCCAGCAGCTTGAAGGCCGGGGGGAATTCACCCCTCCACTTT
>TRBJ2-2|NA|NA|TRBV29-1
CSVKPGAGELFF
TGCAGCGTTAAACCCGGGGCCGGGGAGCTGTTTTTT
>TRBJ1-2|TRBD1|NA|TRBV9
CASSVDGAQGGDGYTF
TGTGCCAGCAGCGTAGATGGGGCCCAGGGGGGAGATGGCTACACCTTC
>TRBJ2-1|TRBD2|NA|TRBV4-3
CASSQGLAGGLDNEQFF
TGCGCCAGCAGCCAGGGACTAGCGGGGGGGCTGGACAATGAGCAGTTCTTC
>TRBJ1-1|NA|NA|TRBV9
CASSVGGTIEDTEAFF
TGTGCCAGCAGCGTAGGGGGGACTATAGAAGACACTGAAGCTTTCTTT
>TRBJ1-1|NA|once|TRBV27
CASSPRFGVTEAFF
TGTGCCAGCAGCCCCCGCTTCGGGGTTACTGAAGCTTTCTTT
>TRBJ2-7|TRBD2|NA|TRBV3-1/TRBV3-2
CASSQGAGGLYEQYF
TGTGCCAGCAGCCAAGGTGCGGGGGGCCTCTACGAGCAGTACTTC
>TRBJ2-3|TRBD2|NA|TRBV5-1
CASSLRAGGDTQYF
TGCGCCAGCAGCTTGAGGGCGGGGGGCGATACGCAGTATTTT
>TRBJ2-1|TRBD2|NA|TRBV9
CASSGPDWTSGYNEQFF
TGTGCCAGCAGCGGGCCCGACTGGACTAGTGGCTACAATGAGCAGTTCTTC
>TRBJ1-5|NA|NA|TRBV5-6
CASSSGLGSNQPQHF
TGTGCCAGCAGCTCCGGACTAGGGAGCAATCAGCCCCAGCATTTT
>TRBJ2-3|NA|NA|TRBV12-3/TRBV12-4
CASRGAADTQYF
TGTGCCAGCCGGGGGGCCGCAGATACGCAGTATTTT
>TRBJ2-1|TRBD2|once|TRBV5-1
CASSFSSGGIRSSYNEQFF
TGCGCCAGCAGCTTCTCTAGCGGGGGGATTAGGAGCTCCTACAATGAGCAGTTCTTC
>TRBJ2-1|NA|NA|TRBV6-5
CASSKSRAYNEQFF
TGTGCCAGCAGTAAGAGCCGGGCCTACAATGAGCAGTTCTTC
>TRBJ2-5|NA|NA|TRBV7-5
CARSSPRPRPGGQYF
TGTGCCAGAAGCTCCCCTCGCCCCAGGCCGGGGGGACAGTACTTC
>TRBJ1-3|TRBD1|once|TRBV4-1
CASGKGGQPSSGNTIYF
TGCGCCAGCGGCAAGGGGGGACAGCCGAGCTCTGGAAACACCATATATTTT
>TRBJ1-2|NA|few|TRBV28
CASSFSGRVDGNGYTF
TGTGCCAGCAGTTTCTCCGGCAGGGTGGATGGGAATGGCTACACCTTC
>TRBJ1-2|TRBD1|NA|TRBV12-3/TRBV12-4
CASGQVKISYTF
TGTGCCTCCGGACAGGTTAAGATCAGCTACACCTTC
>TRBJ2-7|NA|once|TRBV7-9
CASSLEADSYEQYF
TGTGCCAGCAGCTTGGAGGCAGACTCCTACGAGCAGTACTTC
>TRBJ1-1|NA|NA|TRBV18
CASSSKGNTEAFF
TGTGCCAGCTCATCGAAGGGGAACACTGAAGCTTTCTTT
>TRBJ1-4|TRBD1|NA|TRBV3-1/TRBV3-2
CASSQRQGGYEKLFF
TGTGCCAGCAGCCAAAGACAGGGAGGATACGAAAAACTGTTTTTT
>TRBJ1-1|NA|NA|TRBV6-5
CASSYGRNTEAFF
TGTGCCAGCAGTTACGGTCGGAACACTGAAGCTTTCTTT
>TRBJ2-1|NA|NA|TRBV25-1
CASMGSLPPSSYNEQFF
TGTGCCAGCATGGGGAGCCTCCCTCCGAGCTCCTACAATGAGCAGTTCTTC
>TRBJ2-7|TRBD1|NA|TRBV7-3
CASSDGQGSSYEQYF
TGTGCCAGCAGCGACGGACAGGGTAGTTCCTACGAGCAGTACTTC
>TRBJ2-3|NA|NA|TRBV27
CASSLSRGLNTDTQYF
TGTGCCAGCAGTTTATCGCGGGGCCTCAATACAGATACGCAGTATTTT
>TRBJ1-6|NA|NA|TRBV25-1
CASTSPEDNSPLHF
TGTGCCAGCACCTCTCCTGAAGATAATTCACCCCTCCACTTT
>TRBJ1-2|NA|once|TRBV5-8
CASSLTGQGDYGYTF
TGTGCCAGCAGCTTGACAGGGCAAGGGGACTATGGCTACACCTTC
>TRBJ2-1|TRBD2|NA|TRBV7-3
CASSSVAGGWFF
TGTGCCAGCAGCTCCGTAGCGGGGGGGTGGTTCTTC
>TRBJ2-7|TRBD1|few|TRBV2
CASSPQGQGASEQYF
TGTGCCAGCAGTCCCCAGGGACAGGGAGCTTCCGAGCAGTACTTC
>TRBJ2-5|NA|NA|TRBV7-7
CASSSGPTQETQYF
TGTGCCAGCAGCTCCGGACCAACCCAAGAGACCCAGTACTTC
>TRBJ2-2|NA|few|TRBV11-3
CASSSHTGELFF
TGTGCCAGCAGCTCCCACACCGGGGAGCTGTTTTTT
>TRBJ1-4|NA|NA|TRBV15
CATSGLFGGGGGEKLFF
TGTGCCACCAGCGGGCTTTTCGGTGGGGGGGGAGGTGAAAAACTGTTTTTT
>TRBJ2-3|NA|NA|TRBV7-7
CASSPSDWGTDTQYF
TGTGCTAGCAGCCCTAGCGACTGGGGAACAGATACGCAGTATTTT
>TRBJ1-1|NA|NA|TRBV12-3/TRBV12-4
CASSPAGDFEAFF
TGTGCCAGCAGCCCGGCCGGGGACTTTGAAGCTTTCTTT
>TRBJ1-1|TRBD1|NA|TRBV15
CATSVEQGSTEAFF
TGTGCCACCAGCGTCGAACAGGGGAGCACTGAAGCTTTCTTT
>TRBJ2-2|TRBD2|NA|TRBV7-3
CASSHSGGRPGELFF
TGTGCCAGCAGCCATAGCGGGGGGAGACCCGGGGAGCTGTTTTTT
>TRBJ1-5|TRBD1|NA|TRBV28
CASKLDRGRGQPQHF
TGTGCCAGCAAATTGGACAGGGGGCGAGGTCAGCCCCAGCATTTT